These T cell receptor beta chains were read from a single sample in a study of cytomegalovirus exposure and HLA in healthy donors. Measured with immunoSEQ multiplex PCR; TCRdb has only the in-frame clones, and not every one. The repertoire holds some 130,000 clones, around three quarters seen once, with around 1.9% in the top ten. Sequencing used PBMCs. The source is a woman in her forties or fifties in good health and CMV-seronegative. CDR3s include the opening cysteine and the closing phenylalanine or tryptophan. The D gene is left open where the match is weak. A row's size may be missing; if present it is once, few, many or a size class.

V	J	D	size	DNA	CDR3
TRBV11-1	TRBJ1-1	.	.	TGTGCCAGCAGCTTAGACAGGAACACTGAAGCTTTCTTT	CASSLDRNTEAFF
TRBV6-5	TRBJ2-1	.	.	TGTGCCAGCAGTTACTCTCGGACAGTGTTCCGTCAGTTCTTC	CASSYSRTVFRQFF
TRBV7-9	TRBJ1-2	TRBD1	.	TGTGCCAGCAGCTCTCCGGAGAGGGGGCGGGCTGGCTACACCTTC	CASSSPERGRAGYTF
TRBV7-6	TRBJ1-2	.	.	TGTGCCAGCAGCTTAGAGGCGGTGAGTCTCTATGGCTACACCTTC	CASSLEAVSLYGYTF
TRBV5-1	TRBJ2-7	TRBD1	.	TGCGCCAGCAGCCTAAAGGCTAGGGACAGCACCTACGAGCAGTACTTC	CASSLKARDSTYEQYF
TRBV19	TRBJ1-1	TRBD1	once	TGTGCCAGTAGTACTCGGGGACAGGGGGACACTGAAGCTTTCTTT	CASSTRGQGDTEAFF
TRBV25-1	TRBJ1-1	TRBD1	.	TGTGCCAGCACCCACCCCCAGGGGGTGAACACTGAAGCTTTCTTT	CASTHPQGVNTEAFF
TRBV28	TRBJ2-7	TRBD2	.	TGTGCCAGCACTGAATTAGGGACTAGATCCTCCCGGGAGCAGTACTTC	CASTELGTRSSREQYF
TRBV4-3	TRBJ2-6	.	.	TGCGCCAGCAGCCGGGCCGGGGTCTCTGGGGCCAACGTCCTGACTTTC	CASSRAGVSGANVLTF
TRBV7-2	TRBJ2-1	.	.	TGTGCCAGCAGCTCCCGGGGGGCCAGTGAGCAGTTCTTC	CASSSRGASEQFF
TRBV7-2	TRBJ2-1	.	.	TGTGCCAGCAGCCGAGGCAATGAGCAGTTCTTC	CASSRGNEQFF
TRBV2	TRBJ2-3	TRBD2	.	TGTGCCAGCATGCGACTAGCGGGAGGGGGTTCTAGCACAGATACGCAGTATTTT	CASMRLAGGGSSTDTQYF
TRBV7-6	TRBJ1-4	TRBD1	.	TGTGCCAGCAGCTATTCCAGGGGGCCTAATGAAAAACTGTTTTTT	CASSYSRGPNEKLFF
TRBV7-8	TRBJ2-3	TRBD2	.	TGTGCCAGCAGCTCTAGCGGTTCTAGCACAGATACGCAGTATTTT	CASSSSGSSTDTQYF
TRBV4-2	TRBJ1-2	TRBD1	.	TGTGCCAGCAGCCAAGATCAGGGACAGGGGCCCCTATTGGATACCTTC	CASSQDQGQGPLLDTF
TRBV9	TRBJ2-5	TRBD2	few	TGTGCCAGCAGCACATCTAGCGGGAGTGGAGGGATACAAGAGACCCAGTACTTC	CASSTSSGSGGIQETQYF
TRBV30	TRBJ1-4	TRBD1	.	TGTGCCTGGCGCACGGACCTCCGGGACAGGGGCCTACCAACTAATGAAAAACTGTTTTTT	CAWRTDLRDRGLPTNEKLFF
TRBV29-1	TRBJ1-4	.	once	TGCAGCGTACCCGAGACTTCTGCAACTAATGAAAAACTGTTTTTT	CSVPETSATNEKLFF
TRBV19	TRBJ1-1	.	.	TGTGCCAGTAGTTCCGGGACACTGACTGAAGCTTTCTTT	CASSSGTLTEAFF
TRBV5-4	TRBJ2-1	.	once	TGTGCCAGCAGCTTGGCATCAGGGGCAAGGTACAATGAGCAGTTCTTC	CASSLASGARYNEQFF
TRBV14	TRBJ1-1	.	.	TGTGCCAGCAGCCAAGACTACGGCGGGGGGAGTTTGAACACTGAAGCTTTCTTT	CASSQDYGGGSLNTEAFF
TRBV30	TRBJ1-2	.	few	TGTGCCTGGAGCGTCAGGTTGGACTACACCTTC	CAWSVRLDYTF
TRBV7-9	TRBJ1-3	TRBD1	.	TGTGCCAGCAGCGAGACAGGGACTGGAAACACCATATATTTT	CASSETGTGNTIYF
TRBV4-2	TRBJ1-1	.	.	TGTGCCAGCAGCCAGGGGGCCGGGTCGAACACTGAAGCTTTCTTT	CASSQGAGSNTEAFF
TRBV6-6	TRBJ1-5	.	.	TGTGCCAGCAGTTACGCCCCCGTACAGGGTATGGCCCAGCATTTT	CASSYAPVQGMAQHF
TRBV7-6	TRBJ1-3	.	.	TGTGCCAGCAGCTTGGGGGTGGGGGGGCGCCTCTCTGGAAACACCATATATTTT	CASSLGVGGRLSGNTIYF
TRBV5-1	TRBJ1-4	.	few	TGCGCCAGCAGCTCCGGGACTCATAATGAAAAACTGTTTTTT	CASSSGTHNEKLFF
TRBV7-2	TRBJ1-2	TRBD1	.	TGTGCCAGCAGCACCCAGACAGGGGGCAACTATGGCTACACCTTC	CASSTQTGGNYGYTF
TRBV2	TRBJ2-3	.	.	TGTGCCAGCCGGGGAGGAGGTACGCAGTATTTT	CASRGGGTQYF
TRBV10-3	TRBJ1-2	.	.	TGTGCCACTAAGGGGTTGGATGGCTACACCTTC	CATKGLDGYTF
TRBV5-6	TRBJ2-2	TRBD2	.	TGTGCCAGCAGCCCCCTAGCGGGGAACACCGGGGAGCTGTTTTTT	CASSPLAGNTGELFF
TRBV2	TRBJ1-5	TRBD1	.	TGTGCCAGCAGTGAGTTGGTAGCTGGGGCGACAGGGGGCGGACAGCCCCAGCATTTT	CASSELVAGATGGGQPQHF
TRBV28	TRBJ2-1	TRBD2	.	TGTGCCAGCAGTTACCGGACTAGCCCCTACAATGAGCAGTTCTTC	CASSYRTSPYNEQFF
TRBV2	TRBJ1-2	.	.	TGTGCCAGCAGTTCTTCCAACTATGGCTACACCTTC	CASSSSNYGYTF
TRBV30	TRBJ1-5	.	.	TGTGCCTGGAGTGTAAGTGGACATCTCAATCAGCCCCAGCACTTT	CAWSVSGHLNQPQHF
TRBV6-5	TRBJ1-2	TRBD1	.	TGTGCCAGCAGGCGGGACAGCGAGAGCGGCTACACCTTC	CASRRDSESGYTF
TRBV7-3	TRBJ2-3	TRBD1	.	TGTGCCAGCAGCTCCATCGGCGGACAGGGCACAGATACGCAGTATTTT	CASSSIGGQGTDTQYF
TRBV10-3	TRBJ1-1	TRBD1	few	TGTGCCACCGCTGACAGGGGGAGTGGGGAAGCTTTCTTT	CATADRGSGEAFF
TRBV4-3	TRBJ2-1	.	.	TGCGCCAGCAGCCAAGGGTACTGGAATGAGCAGTTCTTC	CASSQGYWNEQFF
TRBV2	TRBJ2-5	.	.	TGTGCCAGCAGTACACAAGAGACCCAGTACTTC	CASSTQETQYF
TRBV4-2	TRBJ1-2	.	.	TGTGCCAGCAGCCAAGTCGGGGGGGATGGCTACACCTTC	CASSQVGGDGYTF
TRBV12-1	TRBJ2-2	.	few	TGTGCCAGCAGCTTTGAGACTAGCGGGAGTGAGACCGGGGAGCTGTTTTTT	CASSFETSGSETGELFF
TRBV9	TRBJ2-2	.	.	TGTGCCAGCAGCGAGCCCCGTGTCACCGGGGAGCTGTTTTTT	CASSEPRVTGELFF
TRBV14	TRBJ2-7	.	.	TGTGCCAGCAGCCCAGGGACCTACGAGCAGTACTTC	CASSPGTYEQYF